This is a list of T cell receptor beta chains from one sample in a study of T cells in tuberculosis. Here immunoSEQ multiplex PCR was the method, and the copy in TCRdb shows in-frame clones only, minus some. The sample records about 88,000 clones, roughly 90% being singletons. Sequenced input: CD1b-GMM tetramer-negative cells sorted from PBMCs. The receptors originated from an adult woman with latent tuberculosis. CDR3s include the opening cysteine and the closing phenylalanine or tryptophan. D genes are given only for firm matches. Clone size is shown for a subset of rows, as once, few, many or a class of expanded clone.

14	TRBV4-1	.	.	TRBJ2-1	TGCGCCAGCAGCCAAGATTTGGGAGTTAGTGAGCAGTTCTTC	CASSQDLGVSEQFF
16	TRBV7-9	.	.	TRBJ1-6	TGTGCCAGCAGCTTAGGTCCTCCAGGGATAAATTCACCCCTCCACTTT	CASSLGPPGINSPLHF
14	TRBV6-4	.	.	TRBJ1-6	TGTGCCAGGAAGACAGTCTCCTATAATTCACCCCTCCACTTT	CARKTVSYNSPLHF
17	TRBV11-2	.	TRBD1	TRBJ2-7	TGTGCCAGCAGCTACAACTTTTGGGACAGGGAAAACGACGAGCAGTACTTC	CASSYNFWDRENDEQYF
15	TRBV7-2	.	TRBD1	TRBJ1-2	TGTGCCAGCAGCACCCGACAGGGGACCTACTATGGCTACACCTTC	CASSTRQGTYYGYTF
15	TRBV29-1	.	.	TRBJ2-3	TGCAGCGTTGAAGGCGACAGGCCAAGCACAGATACGCAGTATTTT	CSVEGDRPSTDTQYF
11	TRBV27	.	.	TRBJ1-1	TGTGCCAGCAGCCGAGGCGGGGATTCTTTCTTT	CASSRGGDSFF
15	TRBV9	.	TRBD1	TRBJ1-2	TGTGCCAGCGGCACAGGACAGGGAGGAAACTATGGCTACACCTTC	CASGTGQGGNYGYTF
14	TRBV5-1	.	.	TRBJ1-1	TGCGCCAGCAGCTTGGTGCCAGGGGACACTGAAGCTTTCTTT	CASSLVPGDTEAFF
15	TRBV5-1	.	TRBD1	TRBJ1-1	TGCGCCAGCAGCTGGGACAGGGGCACGAACACTGAAGCTTTCTTT	CASSWDRGTNTEAFF
14	TRBV6-1	.	.	TRBJ2-5	TGTGCCAGCAGTGAAGGACTGTACCAAGAGACCCAGTACTTC	CASSEGLYQETQYF
14	TRBV5-6	.	.	TRBJ2-5	TGTGCCAGCAGCCGCCTACAGGGTAAAGAGACCCAGTACTTC	CASSRLQGKETQYF
14	TRBV30	.	.	TRBJ1-2	TGTGCCTGGAGTGTAGGGGGGGTTGTCTCTGGCTACACCTTC	CAWSVGGVVSGYTF
16	TRBV7-2	.	TRBD1	TRBJ1-2	TGTGCCAGCAGCTCCCCGACAGGGATCCTTAACTATGGCTACACCTTC	CASSSPTGILNYGYTF
14	TRBV19	.	.	TRBJ2-3	TGTGCCAGTAGTATAGATCGGAGCACAGATACGCAGTATTTT	CASSIDRSTDTQYF
17	TRBV5-4	.	TRBD1	TRBJ1-4	TGTGCCAGCAGCTTAAAGGGGCAGGGGGCTACTAATGAAAAACTGTTTTTT	CASSLKGQGATNEKLFF
16	TRBV5-4	.	.	TRBJ1-1	TGTGCCAGCAGCAGGGGCCAGGGGACGTGGGACACTGAAGCTTTCTTT	CASSRGQGTWDTEAFF
14	TRBV2	.	.	TRBJ1-2	TGTGCCAGCCTCCCCCGGGGAGTGAACTATGGCTACACCTTC	CASLPRGVNYGYTF
16	TRBV5-6	.	.	TRBJ2-3	TGTGCCAGCAGCAACGCCATGAACAGGGCCACAGATACGCAGTATTTT	CASSNAMNRATDTQYF
14	TRBV10-2	.	.	TRBJ2-1	TGCGCCAGCACCGGGGGAAGGTCCTACAATGAGCAGTTCTTC	CASTGGRSYNEQFF
17	TRBV7-2	.	TRBD2	TRBJ2-1	TGTGCCAGCAGCTTAGGACTAGCGGGAGGTGCCTACAATGAGCAGTTCTTC	CASSLGLAGGAYNEQFF
17	TRBV19	once	TRBD2	TRBJ2-1	TGTGCCAGTAGTAATGGAGCGGGGGGGGGTAGGTTCAATGAGCAGTTCTTC	CASSNGAGGGRFNEQFF
14	TRBV11-3	.	.	TRBJ2-2	TGTGCCAGCGGCGTGGGGGGTATCACCGGGGAGCTGTTTTTT	CASGVGGITGELFF
14	TRBV7-2	.	.	TRBJ2-3	TGTGCCAGCAGCTTAGAGCCTAGCACAGATACGCAGTATTTT	CASSLEPSTDTQYF
16	TRBV10-3	.	.	TRBJ1-6	TGTGCCATCAGTGAATGGGTGGGAGGGAACAATTCACCCCTCCACTTT	CAISEWVGGNNSPLHF
13	TRBV6-6	.	.	TRBJ1-6	TGTGCCAGCAGTTACAGTCGGGAATCACCCCTCCACTTT	CASSYSRESPLHF
18	TRBV5-4	.	TRBD2	TRBJ2-5	TGTGCCAGCAGCTTGGTCTTAGCGGGGGGAAAAAGGTCAGAGACCCAGTACTTC	CASSLVLAGGKRSETQYF